The rows below give T cell receptor beta chains drawn from one sample of a study of blood T cell repertoires in COVID-19. The table came from immunoSEQ multiplex PCR; TCRdb's copy has only in-frame clones and leaves some out. The table includes around 43,000 clones, around 82% detected once. Sequenced: peripheral blood. These receptors originate from a woman aged 80 or over with acute or convalescent COVID-19. The CDR3 runs from the conserved cysteine through the conserved F or W. The order of the fields is V gene, J gene, CDR3 protein.

v_call: TRBV15
j_call: TRBJ1-4
cdr3_aa: CATSRDHRTANEKLFF

v_call: TRBV5-6
j_call: TRBJ1-1
cdr3_aa: CASSFSPNTEAFF

v_call: TRBV6-5
j_call: TRBJ2-7
cdr3_aa: CASSSRDRVGEQYF

v_call: TRBV19
j_call: TRBJ1-5
cdr3_aa: CASRDVTGTLDQPQHF

v_call: TRBV28
j_call: TRBJ2-7
cdr3_aa: CASSSSLPGLAGAYEQYF

v_call: TRBV29-1
j_call: TRBJ1-2
cdr3_aa: CSVTANYGYTF

v_call: TRBV12-3/TRBV12-4
j_call: TRBJ1-1
cdr3_aa: CASSLGGNTEAFF

v_call: TRBV6-5
j_call: TRBJ2-2
cdr3_aa: CASIGTYATGELFF

v_call: TRBV12-1
j_call: TRBJ1-4
cdr3_aa: CASSFPGQVEKLFF

v_call: TRBV24-1
j_call: TRBJ2-3
cdr3_aa: CATSDAVQGGRNTQYF

v_call: TRBV5-1
j_call: TRBJ2-1
cdr3_aa: CASSQAGLLSYNEQFF

v_call: TRBV12-3/TRBV12-4
j_call: TRBJ1-1
cdr3_aa: CASSRRSTEAFF

v_call: TRBV27
j_call: TRBJ1-1
cdr3_aa: CASSYQAGQGLWDTEAFF

v_call: TRBV12-3/TRBV12-4
j_call: TRBJ2-5
cdr3_aa: CASSFSGEETQYF